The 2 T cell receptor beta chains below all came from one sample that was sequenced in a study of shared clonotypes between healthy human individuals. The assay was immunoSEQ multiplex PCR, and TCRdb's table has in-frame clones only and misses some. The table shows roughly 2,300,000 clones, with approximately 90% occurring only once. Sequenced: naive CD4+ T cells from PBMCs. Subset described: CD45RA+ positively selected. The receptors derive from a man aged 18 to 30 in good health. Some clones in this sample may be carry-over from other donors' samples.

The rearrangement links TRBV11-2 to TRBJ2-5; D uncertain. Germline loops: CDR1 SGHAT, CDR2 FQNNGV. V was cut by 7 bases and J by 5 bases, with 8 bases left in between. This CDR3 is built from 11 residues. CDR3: CASTLGETQYF. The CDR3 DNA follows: TGTGCCAGCACCCTAGGGGAGACCCAGTACTTC.

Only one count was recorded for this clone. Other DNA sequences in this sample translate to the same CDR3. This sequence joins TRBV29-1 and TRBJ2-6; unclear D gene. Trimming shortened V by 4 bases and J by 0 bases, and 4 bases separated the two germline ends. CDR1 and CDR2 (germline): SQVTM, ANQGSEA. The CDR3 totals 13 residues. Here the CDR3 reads CSVGFSGANVLTF. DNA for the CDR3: TGCAGCGTTGGCTTCTCTGGGGCCAACGTCCTGACTTTC.